This T cell receptor beta chain comes out of a study of shared clonotypes between healthy human individuals. Study information: Donor composition was two women and a few men, aged 18 to 49. General study findings and limits: Clonotype sharing across several donors was observed for 4% to 5.5% of naive CD4 clonotypes.

Assay: immunoSEQ multiplex PCR; the TCRdb copy retains only in-frame clones and omits some. The sample contains some 1 million clones, approximately 76% of which appear only once. The CDR3 runs to 13 residues. The V gene end was trimmed by 3 bases and the J gene end by 4 bases; junction bases not matched to a gene: 2. The germline CDR1 and CDR2 sequences are SGHTA and FQGNSA. On this clone itself: Its antigen is still unknown. The sample carries other DNA sequences with the same CDR3.

This sequence joins TRBV7-2 and TRBJ2-5; 7 bases line up with TRBD1. Input material: memory CD4+ T cells sorted from blood. Subset described: CD45RA-negative fraction. The receptor comes from a man younger than 35 in good health. The CDR3: CASSFGQAETQYF. CDR3 sequence (DNA): TGTGCCAGCAGCTTTGGACAGGCAGAGACCCAGTACTTC.